What follows describes a single T cell receptor (beta chain). Authors' processing steps: Amplification of reference gene primers was used by the study to estimate nucleated cell counts. Here immunoSEQ multiplex PCR was the method, and the copy in TCRdb shows in-frame clones only, minus some. V, J and clone size derive from that table, while D and trimming were established from the DNA sequence. Among 250,000 to 300,000 clones, roughly 87% were seen once, and the ten largest hold over 2%. This entry comes from a study of blood T cell repertoires in COVID-19. For the study at large: Samples came from the United States, Italy and Spain, spanning acute and convalescent COVID-19. Sources were T cells, B-cell-depleted T cells, or PBMCs; the material itself was cDNA or gDNA.

The clonotype comes from a woman aged 45-60 years who had recovered from COVID-19. Sequenced sample: peripheral blood.

DNA of the CDR3: TGCGCCAGCAGCTACCGGACAGGGAACTATGGCTACACCTTC. It codes for CASSYRTGNYGYTF. The rearrangement uses TRBV5-1 and TRBJ1-2, with TRBD1 matching over 8 bases. This CDR3 has 14 residues. Germline assignment: CDR1 SGHRS and CDR2 YFSETQ. The ends lost 3 bases at V and 2 bases at J; junction bases unmatched: 3.